This T cell receptor beta chain originates from a study of cytomegalovirus exposure and HLA in healthy donors. The primer mix had 60 Vbeta and 13 Jbeta primers. Clones were sequenced by immunoSEQ multiplex PCR, and TCRdb holds only the in-frame ones, with some missing. Of 95,000 to 110,000 clones detected, roughly 80% appear once; the ten largest clones hold less than 3.5%. This TCR was recovered from a man aged 25-45 years in good health and CMV-seropositive. The sequencing input was PBMCs.

DNA of the CDR3: TGTGCCAGCAGCCGGAAGACAGCTTTGAACACTGAAGCTTTCTTT. Protein product: CASSRKTALNTEAFF. V usage is TRBV7-8 and J usage is TRBJ1-1, with a weak D call TRBD1 (5 bases). Germline V gives CDR1 SGHVS, CDR2 FQNEAQ. The germline V and J ends were trimmed by 5 bases and 0 bases, with 13 bases remaining between them. The CDR3 loop spans 15 amino acids.